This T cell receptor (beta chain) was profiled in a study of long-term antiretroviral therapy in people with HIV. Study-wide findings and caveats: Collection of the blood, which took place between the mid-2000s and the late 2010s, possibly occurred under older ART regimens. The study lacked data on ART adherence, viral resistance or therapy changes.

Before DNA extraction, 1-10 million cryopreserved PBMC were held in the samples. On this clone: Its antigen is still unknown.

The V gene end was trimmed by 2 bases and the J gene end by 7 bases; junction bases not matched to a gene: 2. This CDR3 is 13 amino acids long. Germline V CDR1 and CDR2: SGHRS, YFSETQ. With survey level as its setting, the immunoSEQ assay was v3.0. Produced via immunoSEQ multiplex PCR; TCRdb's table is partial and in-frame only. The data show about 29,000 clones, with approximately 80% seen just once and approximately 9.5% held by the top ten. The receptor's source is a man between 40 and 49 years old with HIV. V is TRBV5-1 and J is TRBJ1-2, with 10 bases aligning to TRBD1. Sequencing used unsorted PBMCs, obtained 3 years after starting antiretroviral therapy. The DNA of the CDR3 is TGCGCCAGCAGCTTCGGACAGGGGGGTGGCTACACCTTC. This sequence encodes CASSFGQGGGYTF.